Below are 24 T cell receptor beta chains sequenced from a single sample in a study of blood T cell repertoires in COVID-19. Method: immunoSEQ multiplex PCR; TCRdb's copy keeps in-frame clones and lacks some. Altogether about 260,000 clones are present, approximately 89% being singletons, with the ten largest covering around 9.1%. The sequencing input was peripheral blood. Receptors originate from a man aged 40-50 years who had recovered from COVID-19.

V is TRBV19 and J is TRBJ2-1, with D possibly matching TRBD1 (6 bases). V lost 5 bases and J 5 bases, leaving 16 bases between the germline ends. From germline, CDR1 is LNHDA and CDR2 SQIVND (reference sequence). The length of the CDR3 is 15 residues. CDR3 sequence reads: CASSYPPGQNNEQFF. The CDR3 region has the DNA TGTGCCAGTAGTTATCCCCCCGGACAGAACAATGAGCAGTTCTTC.

J is TRBJ2-7 and V is TRBV2; 7 bases match TRBD2. This CDR3 has 17 residues. Germline V gives CDR1 SNHLY, CDR2 FYNNEI. V was pared by 6 bases and J by 4 bases, with 18 bases of the junction left unmatched. Here the CDR3 reads CASSERLPSGGAYEQYF. In DNA form, the CDR3 reads TGTGCCAGCAGCGAACGCCTTCCTAGCGGAGGGGCGTACGAGCAGTACTTC.

The chain employs TRBV5-6 and TRBJ1-4; weak D call: TRBD1 (5 bases). From germline, CDR1 is SGHDT and CDR2 YYEEEE. V was cut by 2 bases and J by 4 bases, with 12 bases left in between. The CDR3 has 15 residues. The CDR3 sequence is CASSFQGGINEKLFF. CDR3 nucleotides: TGTGCCAGCAGCTTCCAGGGTGGGATTAATGAAAAACTGTTTTTT.

This chain uses TRBV18 with TRBJ1-3, with D hard to call. The V gene lost 3 bases and the J gene lost 3 bases, with 9 bases spanning the gap. Germline V CDR1 and CDR2: KGHSH, LQKENI. CDR3 length: 14 amino acids. CDR3 protein: CASSPNRNGNTIYF. The CDR3 nucleotides read TGTGCCAGCTCACCGAACAGAAATGGAAACACCATATATTTT.

V gene TRBV5-6 combines with J gene TRBJ1-6; D may be TRBD1 (5 bases). CDR3 size: 15 residues. Trimming shortened V by 6 bases and J by 0 bases, and 10 bases separated the two germline ends. CDR1 is SGHDT, CDR2 YYEEEE, per germline. The CDR3 coding sequence is TGTGCCAGCACCATGACAGTCTCCTATAATTCACCCCTCCACTTT. Protein product: CASTMTVSYNSPLHF.

This clone was observed a handful of times. V and J are TRBV4-3 and TRBJ2-2, with TRBD2 as a possible D gene (6 bases). V lost 0 bases, J lost 6 bases, and 20 bases lay in between. This CDR3 is 18 amino acids long. CDR1 is LGHNA, CDR2 YSLEER, per germline. CDR3 loop: CASSQESVAGRVAGELFF. CDR3 bases: TGCGCCAGCAGCCAAGAATCCGTCGCGGGGCGGGTCGCCGGGGAGCTGTTTTTT.

This clone was detected only once. V usage is TRBV27 and J usage is TRBJ2-7; D gene ambiguous. The CDR3 is 14 amino acids. Per the germline V gene, CDR1 is MNHEY and CDR2 is SMNVEV (reference sequence). V lost 5 bases and J lost 1, with 12 bases in between. The CDR3 DNA is TGTGCCAGCAGTCTCAAGACTGGATCCTACGAGCAGTACTTC. As protein: CASSLKTGSYEQYF.

The rearrangement joins TRBV24-1 to TRBJ2-1; perhaps TRBD2 as D (6 bases). Germline CDR1 and CDR2: KGHDR and SFDVKD. The CDR3 runs 13 residues. The V gene lost 4 bases and the J gene lost 9 bases, with 12 bases spanning the gap. CDR3 nucleotide sequence: TGTGCCACCAGTGAATCCGGGAGTCTTGAGCAGTTCTTC. It is translated as CATSESGSLEQFF.

The chain uses TRBV6-5 and TRBJ1-4; D is uncertain. Trimming shortened V by 8 bases and J by 2 bases, and 9 bases separated the two germline ends. This CDR3 contains 13 residues. CDR1 is MNHEY, CDR2 SVGAGI, per germline. The CDR3 loop is CASERGTNEKLFF. CDR3 nucleotide sequence: TGTGCCAGCGAACGAGGGACTAATGAAAAACTGTTTTTT.

The CDR3 loop reads CASSTPGQGPDTQYF. The CDR3, as DNA: TGTGCCAGCAGTACCCCGGGACAGGGCCCAGATACGCAGTATTTT. The V gene is TRBV6-2 or TRBV6-3, the J gene TRBJ2-3; 9 bases are a match to TRBD1. V shed 5 bases, J shed 4 bases, and the junction held 7 bases outside the gene matches. The CDR3 has 15 amino acids. Per germline, CDR1 MNHEY and CDR2 SVGEGT.

The chain combines TRBV7-9 with TRBJ1-2; 11 nucleotides agree with TRBD1. In germline, CDR1 is SEHNR, CDR2 FQNEAQ (reference sequence). The CDR3 covers 15 residues. V lost 5 bases, J lost 7 bases, and 9 bases stayed unmatched. The CDR3 DNA reads as TGTGCCAGCAGCCCCAATGGACAGGGGGCTCGTGGCTACACCTTC. This translates into CASSPNGQGARGYTF.

The rearrangement uses TRBV9 and TRBJ2-3; 10 nucleotides line up with TRBD1. The CDR3 covers 15 residues. The trim removed 6 bases at V and 3 bases at J, leaving 7 bases unmatched. The germline gives CDR1 SGDLS, CDR2 YYNGEE. The CDR3 here is CASTPWDRGTDTQYF. Here the CDR3 DNA reads TGTGCCAGCACCCCATGGGACAGGGGTACAGATACGCAGTATTTT. Full variable domain (missing parts from reference TRBV9 and TRBJ2-3): DSGVTQTPKHLITATGQRVTLRCSPRSGDLSVYWYQQSLDQGLQFLIQYYNGEERAKGNILERFSAQQFPDLHSELNLSSLELGDSALYFCASTPWDRGTDTQYFGPGTRLTVL.

The chain is built from TRBV29-1 and TRBJ1-2; possibly TRBD1 for D (5 bases). V lost 6 bases, J lost 3 bases, and 14 bases lay in between. The CDR3 is made up of 13 amino acids. Germline CDR1 reads SQVTM; CDR2 reads ANQGSEA. The CDR3: CSVAKGRDYGYTF. CDR3 bases: TGCAGCGTGGCCAAGGGCAGGGACTATGGCTACACCTTC.

The chain recombines TRBV5-1 with TRBJ1-6; perhaps TRBD1 as D (5 bases). Germline CDR1 SGHRS, CDR2 YFSETQ. V lost 3 bases and J lost 7, with 8 bases in between. The CDR3 runs to 13 residues. The CDR3 region is CASSSSGNSPLHF. Here the CDR3 DNA reads TGCGCCAGCAGCTCCTCAGGGAATTCACCCCTCCACTTT.

The chain links TRBV5-1 to TRBJ2-6; 9 bases fit TRBD2. V was clipped by 3 bases and J by 4 bases; unmatched bases: 8. The CDR3 has 17 residues. CDR1 is SGHRS and CDR2 is YFSETQ in the germline V gene. CDR3 region: CASSSPSGGPGANVLTF. The CDR3 region has the DNA TGCGCCAGCAGCTCCCCAAGCGGGGGGCCGGGGGCCAACGTCCTGACTTTC. Drawing the rest from reference TRBV5-1 and TRBJ2-6, the complete variable domain is KAGVTQTPRYLIKTRGQQVTLSCSPISGHRSVSWYQQTPGQGLQFLFEYFSETQRNKGNFPGRFSGRQFSNSRSEMNVSTLELGDSALYLCASSSPSGGPGANVLTFGAGSRLTVL.

This CDR3 reads CASSPRNAGGETQYF. The CDR3 DNA reads TGTGCCAGCAGCCCCCGTAACGCCGGCGGGGAGACCCAGTACTTC. The chain couples TRBV7-2 to TRBJ2-5; perhaps TRBD2 as D (5 bases). The germline V gene encodes CDR1 SGHTA and CDR2 FQGNSA. The CDR3 is 15 amino acids. V was clipped by 5 bases and J by 5 bases, with 18 bases between them. The full variable domain, rest sourced from reference TRBV7-2 and TRBJ2-5, is GAGVSQSPSNKVTEKGKDVELRCDPISGHTALYWYRQSLGQGLEFLIYFQGNSAPDKSGLPSDRFSAERTGGSVSTLTIQRTQQEDSAVYLCASSPRNAGGETQYFGPGTRLLVL.

This clone appeared a single time. The V call is TRBV4-3, the J call TRBJ2-1; 9 bases align to TRBD2. In germline, CDR1 is LGHNA, CDR2 YSLEER. The CDR3 extends over 15 amino acids. Trimming took 3 bases from V and 9 from J; bases not matched to a gene: 9. CDR3 DNA: TGCGCCAGCAGCCAGGTGGGGGTTAGCGGGGGTGAGCAGTTCTTC. It codes for CASSQVGVSGGEQFF.

The chain employs TRBV7-3 and TRBJ2-5; tentatively, D is TRBD2 (6 bases). V lost 5 bases and J lost 5, with 15 bases in between. The CDR3 totals 14 residues. Looked up from germline, CDR1 is SGHTA and CDR2 is FQGTGA. As DNA, the CDR3 is TGTGCCAGCAGCCCCACAGGAGGGACTGAGACCCAGTACTTC. Encoded protein: CASSPTGGTETQYF.

The chain combines TRBV10-1 with TRBJ2-1; 8 bases fit TRBD2. Germline assignment: CDR1 WNHNN and CDR2 SYGVQD (reference sequence). This CDR3 has 12 amino acids. The DNA for the CDR3 is TGCGCGGCGGGAGGAGGGTACAATGAGCAGTTCTTC. Translation gives CAAGGGYNEQFF.

V is TRBV4-3 and J is TRBJ2-1; perhaps TRBD1 as D (5 bases). CDR1 is LGHNA and CDR2 is YSLEER in the germline V gene. Trimming left V 4 bases short and J 5 bases short, with 15 bases between. The CDR3 extends over 15 amino acids. The CDR3 region has the DNA TGCGCCAGCAGCCCCTTGCACAGGTCCCACAATGAGCAGTTCTTC. Residues: CASSPLHRSHNEQFF.

This chain connects TRBV6-4 to TRBJ2-2; no clear D. This CDR3 comprises 14 residues. Germline-derived CDR1 and CDR2 are MRHNA and SNTAGT. V lost 6 bases and J 2 bases, leaving 10 bases between the germline ends. The chain's CDR3 is CASRPGQNTGELFF. DNA of the CDR3: TGTGCCAGCAGGCCGGGTCAAAACACCGGGGAGCTGTTTTTT.

This chain connects TRBV19 to TRBJ2-7; a weak D match, TRBD1 (6 bases). This CDR3 contains 13 residues. Germline loops: CDR1 LNHDA, CDR2 SQIVND (reference sequence). Trimming shortened V by 4 bases and J by 6 bases, and 13 bases separated the two germline ends. In DNA, the CDR3 is TGTGCCAGTAGTACAGTAAGGGGGACCGAGCAGTACTTC. Its protein is CASSTVRGTEQYF.

This chain joins TRBV9 and TRBJ2-7; tentative D call: TRBD1 (6 bases). CDR1 and CDR2 (germline): SGDLS, YYNGEE. CDR3 length: 14 residues. The germline V and J ends were trimmed by 3 bases and 3 bases, with 13 bases remaining between them. DNA of the CDR3: TGTGCCAGCAGCGCCCCTGGGACACACTACGAGCAGTACTTC. Amino acids: CASSAPGTHYEQYF. Complete variable domain (other parts from reference TRBV9 and TRBJ2-7): DSGVTQTPKHLITATGQRVTLRCSPRSGDLSVYWYQQSLDQGLQFLIQYYNGEERAKGNILERFSAQQFPDLHSELNLSSLELGDSALYFCASSAPGTHYEQYFGPGTRLTVT.

The chain has TRBV18 and TRBJ2-1; D might be TRBD1 (5 bases). Trimming left V 6 bases short and J 7 bases short, with 19 bases between. Germline lookup yields CDR1 KGHSH and CDR2 LQKENI. CDR3 size: 15 residues. In DNA, the CDR3 is TGTGCCAGCTCCCGACAAAACCTAGGGGTTAATGAGCAGTTCTTC. This gives the protein CASSRQNLGVNEQFF.